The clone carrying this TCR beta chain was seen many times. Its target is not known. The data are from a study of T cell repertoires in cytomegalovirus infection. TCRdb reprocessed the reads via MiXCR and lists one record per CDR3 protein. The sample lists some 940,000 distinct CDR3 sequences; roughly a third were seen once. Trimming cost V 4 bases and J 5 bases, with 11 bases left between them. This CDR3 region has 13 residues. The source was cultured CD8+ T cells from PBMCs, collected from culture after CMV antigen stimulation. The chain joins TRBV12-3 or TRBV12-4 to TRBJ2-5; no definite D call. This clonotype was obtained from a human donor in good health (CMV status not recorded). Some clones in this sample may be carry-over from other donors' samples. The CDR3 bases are TGTGCCAGCAGTTCCGGGCGAATTGAGACCCAGTACTTC. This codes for CASSSGRIETQYF.